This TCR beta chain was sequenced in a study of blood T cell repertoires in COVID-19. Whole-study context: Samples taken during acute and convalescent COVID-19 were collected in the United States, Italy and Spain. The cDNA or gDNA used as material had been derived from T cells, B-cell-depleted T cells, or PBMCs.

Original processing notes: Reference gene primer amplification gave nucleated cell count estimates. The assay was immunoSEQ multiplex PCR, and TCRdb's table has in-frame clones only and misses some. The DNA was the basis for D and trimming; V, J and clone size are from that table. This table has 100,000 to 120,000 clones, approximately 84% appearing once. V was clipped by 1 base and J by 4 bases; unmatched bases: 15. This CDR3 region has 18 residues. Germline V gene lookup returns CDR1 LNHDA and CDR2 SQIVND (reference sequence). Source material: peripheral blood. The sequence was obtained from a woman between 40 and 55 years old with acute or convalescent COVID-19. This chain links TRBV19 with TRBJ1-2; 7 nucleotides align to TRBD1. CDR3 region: CASSIGVGGFRTFYGYTF. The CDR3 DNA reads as TGTGCCAGTAGTATAGGGGTAGGGGGCTTCCGCACCTTCTATGGCTACACCTTC.